Listed here are 27 T cell receptor beta chains from one sample, sequenced in a study of blood T cell repertoires in COVID-19. Only in-frame clones appear in the TCRdb table, and some are missing; sequencing was by immunoSEQ multiplex PCR. The data contain 200,000 to 300,000 clones, 70% to 90% of them seen just once; the ten biggest clones take up roughly 3.1%. Sequenced material: PBMCs or T cells enriched from blood (not recorded which). These TCRs come from a woman aged 40 to 50 with acute COVID-19.

The genes are TRBV30 and TRBJ2-3; 9 bases line up with TRBD2. CDR1 is GTSNPN and CDR2 is SVGIG in the germline V gene (reference sequence). V shed 3 bases, J shed 1 base, and the junction held 5 bases outside the gene matches. The CDR3 has 15 residues. The CDR3 is CAWSHSGSGTDTQYF. CDR3 nucleotide sequence: TGTGCCTGGAGCCATAGCGGGAGTGGCACAGATACGCAGTATTTT.

V is TRBV9 and J is TRBJ2-2; 11 bases line up with TRBD2. CDR1 is SGDLS, CDR2 YYNGEE, per germline. Trimming removed 0 bases from V and 5 bases from J; junction bases left unmatched: 3. This CDR3 has 16 residues. The CDR3 sequence is CASSVGLAGGTGELFF. The CDR3 coding sequence is TGTGCCAGCAGCGTAGGGCTAGCGGGAGGTACCGGGGAGCTGTTTTTT.

The chain is built from TRBV5-5 and TRBJ1-3; perhaps TRBD1 as D (6 bases). Deletions cut 4 bases from V and 2 bases from J, with 7 bases between. Germline assignment: CDR1 SGHKS and CDR2 YYEKEE (reference sequence). The CDR3 is made up of 13 amino acids. CDR3 DNA sequence: TGTGCCAGCAGCCCAGGGGCTGGAAACACCATATATTTT. Residues: CASSPGAGNTIYF. Looking up the rest from reference TRBV5-5 and TRBJ1-3 gives the full variable domain: DAGVTQSPTHLIKTRGQQVTLRCSPISGHKSVSWYQQVLGQGPQFIFQYYEKEERGRGNFPDRFSARQFPNYSSELNVNALLLGDSALYLCASSPGAGNTIYFGEGSWLTVV.

The chain employs TRBV21-1 and TRBJ1-2; TRBD1 is the table's D call, not checked against the DNA. TRBV21-1 is termed a pseudogene. The CDR3 has 17 residues. The CDR3 reads CASSKDPDRALGYGYTF. The CDR3 bases are TGTGCCAGCAGCAAAGACCCCGACAGGGCCTTAGGCTATGGCTACACCTTC.

The gene calls are TRBV9 and TRBJ2-2, with D uncertain. CDR1 is SGDLS, CDR2 YYNGEE, per germline. This CDR3 is built from 13 residues. Trimming took off 0 bases at V and 7 bases at J, with 7 bases between the two ends. CDR3 in amino acids: CASSVVNGGELFF. CDR3 coding DNA: TGTGCCAGCAGCGTAGTTAACGGCGGGGAGCTGTTTTTT.

The chain links TRBV13 to TRBJ1-5, with 8 bases that match TRBD1. Trimming removed 4 bases from V and 3 bases from J; junction bases left unmatched: 2. The CDR3 runs to 14 residues. The germline V gene has CDR1 PRHDT and CDR2 FYEKMQ (reference sequence). The DNA of the CDR3 is TGTGCCAGCAGCTCGGGACAGGCCAATCAGCCCCAGCATTTT. Its translation is CASSSGQANQPQHF. The whole variable domain, remainder taken from reference TRBV13 and TRBJ1-5, is AAGVIQSPRHLIKEKRETATLKCYPIPRHDTVYWYQQGPGQDPQFLISFYEKMQSDKGSIPDRFSAQQFSDYHSELNMSSLELGDSALYFCASSSGQANQPQHFGDGTRLSIL.

The sample holds one count of this clone. The genes are TRBV19 and TRBJ1-2, with D unclear. Germline CDR1 LNHDA, CDR2 SQIVND (reference sequence). Between the trimmed V and J ends, which lost 5 bases and 0 bases, there was a span of 4 bases. The CDR3 totals 12 residues. CDR3 bases: TGTGCCAGTAGTTTATCTAACTATGGCTACACCTTC. This gives the protein CASSLSNYGYTF. The entire variable domain, with the rest obtained from reference TRBV19 and TRBJ1-2, is as follows: DGGITQSPKYLFRKEGQNVTLSCEQNLNHDAMYWYRQDPGQGLRLIYYSQIVNDFQKGDIAEGYSVSREKKESFPLTVTSAQKNPTAFYLCASSLSNYGYTFGSGTRLTVV.

This clone was detected a few times. This chain links TRBV21-1 with TRBJ1-5; no check of the table's D call, TRBD1, against the DNA was made. TRBV21-1 is tagged as a pseudogene. There are 21 residues in the CDR3. The CDR3 DNA sequence: TGTGCCAGCAGCAAAGCGGTAAGGACAGGCCCTTTGAGAGCTAGCAATCAGCCCCAGCATTTT. Protein sequence: CASSKAVRTGPLRASNQPQHF.

V is TRBV5-1 and J is TRBJ2-7; D perhaps matches TRBD1 (6 bases). CDR1 and CDR2 from the germline V gene are SGHRS and YFSETQ. This CDR3 comprises 15 residues. Trimming stripped 3 bases from V and 0 bases from J, with 13 bases between. The CDR3 coding sequence is TGCGCCAGCAGCTCGGGACACCCGAGCTCCTACGAGCAGTACTTC. As protein: CASSSGHPSSYEQYF.

CDR3 sequence (DNA): TGTGCCAGCAGCTTAGAGGCGGGATACGACGAGCAGTACTTC. Amino acid sequence: CASSLEAGYDEQYF. The V call is TRBV11-3, the J call TRBJ2-7; maybe TRBD2 (6 bases). Germline values: CDR1 SGHNT, CDR2 YENEEA. V was shortened by 0 bases and J by 5 bases, with 11 bases between the two germline ends. This CDR3 contains 14 residues.

This clone came up once. The same CDR3 also results from other DNA sequences found in this sample. The chain employs TRBV7-3 and TRBJ2-1; D gene unclear. This CDR3 comprises 13 residues. Germline V gene sequence: CDR1 SGHTA, CDR2 FQGTGA. Trimming stripped 2 bases from V and 4 bases from J, with 6 bases between. In DNA form, the CDR3 reads TGTGCCAGCAGCTTATCCGTTTACAATGAGCAGTTCTTC. Protein sequence: CASSLSVYNEQFF.

The chain links TRBV19 to TRBJ2-3; D is possibly TRBD2 (6 bases). V was cut by 3 bases and J by 2 bases, with 9 bases left in between. The length of the CDR3 is 14 residues. Germline CDR1 and CDR2: LNHDA and SQIVND (reference sequence). The CDR3 spells CASSIAGHTDTQYF. CDR3 DNA: TGTGCCAGTAGTATTGCGGGGCACACAGATACGCAGTATTTT.

This clone has a single count. The V and J genes are TRBV6-2 or TRBV6-3 and TRBJ2-7; a weak D match, TRBD2 (5 bases). CDR1 and CDR2 from the germline V gene are MNHEY and SVGEGT. This CDR3 region has 17 residues. Trimming pared 1 base from V and 0 bases from J, leaving 16 bases between. Here the CDR3 reads CASSYWFGRVSSYEQYF. Written as DNA, the CDR3 is TGTGCCAGCAGTTACTGGTTCGGGCGGGTCTCCTCCTACGAGCAGTACTTC.

The V and J genes are TRBV9 and TRBJ1-2, with D maybe TRBD1 (6 bases). The CDR3 consists of 15 residues. Trimming removed 0 bases at V and 4 bases at J, with 13 bases between. Germline loops: CDR1 SGDLS, CDR2 YYNGEE. CDR3 sequence: CASSVDPAGVYGYTF. The CDR3 DNA reads TGTGCCAGCAGCGTAGATCCGGCAGGGGTCTATGGCTACACCTTC. The full variable domain, its missing parts supplied by reference TRBV9 and TRBJ1-2, is DSGVTQTPKHLITATGQRVTLRCSPRSGDLSVYWYQQSLDQGLQFLIQYYNGEERAKGNILERFSAQQFPDLHSELNLSSLELGDSALYFCASSVDPAGVYGYTFGSGTRLTVV.

V gene TRBV19 combines with J gene TRBJ1-2; no clear D gene. The germline V and J ends were trimmed by 6 bases and 4 bases, with 12 bases remaining between them. Germline V CDR1 and CDR2: LNHDA, SQIVND (reference sequence). The CDR3 has 13 residues. The CDR3 reads CASRPPAPYGYTF. The CDR3 region has the DNA TGTGCCAGTAGGCCACCTGCGCCCTATGGCTACACCTTC.

The genes are TRBV5-1 and TRBJ2-7; 8 bases line up with TRBD2. The CDR3 is 17 amino acids. Trimming removed 0 bases from V and 1 base from J; junction bases left unmatched: 9. Per germline, CDR1 SGHRS and CDR2 YFSETQ. This CDR3 reads CASSLASWREDSYEQYF. The CDR3, as DNA: TGCGCCAGCAGCTTGGCCTCATGGCGGGAGGATTCCTACGAGCAGTACTTC.

This sequence joins TRBV5-1 and TRBJ2-1; 14 bases align to TRBD2. V shed 3 bases and J 0 bases; nucleotides not matched to a gene: 2. CDR1 and CDR2 from the germline V gene are SGHRS and YFSETQ. CDR3 length: 17 residues. The CDR3 region is CASSSGTSGSSYNEQFF. In DNA form, the CDR3 reads TGCGCCAGCAGCTCTGGGACTAGCGGGAGCTCCTACAATGAGCAGTTCTTC.

This clone was counted many times. CDR3 nucleotides: TGTGCCAGCAGCTCCCGGGGACTAGCGGGAGGTATTGATGAGCAGTTCTTC. Its translation: CASSSRGLAGGIDEQFF. The gene calls are TRBV7-9 and TRBJ2-1; 15 bases agree with TRBD2. This CDR3 contains 17 residues. Per germline, CDR1 SEHNR and CDR2 FQNEAQ (reference sequence). Trimming cost V 4 bases and J 8 bases; bases outside gene matches: 9. Complete variable domain (other parts from reference TRBV7-9 and TRBJ2-1): DTGVSQNPRHKITKRGQNVTFRCDPISEHNRLYWYRQTLGQGPEFLTYFQNEAQLEKSRLLSDRFSAERPKGSFSTLEIQRTEQGDSAMYLCASSSRGLAGGIDEQFFGPGTRLTVL.

DNA for the CDR3: TGTGCCACCAGCAGAGGTCTACCTAAACCGTCTGGAAACACCATATATTTT. It translates to CATSRGLPKPSGNTIYF. The chain links TRBV15 to TRBJ1-3; no reliable D call. The CDR3 consists of 17 residues. The germline V gene encodes CDR1 LNHNV and CDR2 YYDKDF (reference sequence). Deletions cut 1 base from V and 1 base from J, with 14 bases between.

This chain uses TRBV30 with TRBJ1-4; 10 bases agree with TRBD1. Germline CDR1 GTSNPN, CDR2 SVGIG (reference sequence). Trimming removed 1 base from V and 5 bases from J; junction bases left unmatched: 7. The CDR3 runs 16 residues. The CDR3 here is CAWSAGQGRANEKLFF. The CDR3 region has the DNA TGTGCCTGGAGTGCGGGACAGGGGAGGGCCAATGAAAAACTGTTTTTT.

The chain recombines TRBV11-2 with TRBJ2-7, with 8 bases that match TRBD1. Germline V gene data show CDR1 as SGHAT and CDR2 as FQNNGV. The CDR3 sequence is 15 residues long. J lost 5 bases, V lost 5 bases, and 11 bases had no gene match. CDR3 sequence (DNA): TGTGCCAGCAGCCTCGACAGGGGTGTGACGAACGAGCAGTACTTC. Protein: CASSLDRGVTNEQYF.

This clone appeared once. The chain combines TRBV7-6 with TRBJ2-7; TRBD2 matches at 8 bases. The CDR3 length is 14 residues. The trim removed 5 bases at V and 2 bases at J, leaving 5 bases unmatched. CDR1 and CDR2 from the germline V gene are SGHVS and FNYEAQ. The CDR3: CASSISGDPYEQYF. Written as DNA, the CDR3 is TGTGCCAGCAGCATTAGCGGGGATCCCTACGAGCAGTACTTC. Filled out from reference TRBV7-6 and TRBJ2-7, the complete variable domain reads GAGVSQSPRYKVTKRGQDVALRCDPISGHVSLYWYRQALGQGPEFLTYFNYEAQQDKSGLPNDRFSAERPEGSISTLTIQRTEQRDSAMYRCASSISGDPYEQYFGPGTRLTVT.

This clone appeared once. The chain carries TRBV21-1 and TRBJ2-1; TRBD2 is the table's D call, not checked against the DNA. TRBV21-1 is annotated as a pseudogene. The CDR3 spans 17 residues. The CDR3 nucleotides are TGTGCCAGCAGCACCTTTCGACTAGCGGGAGGAGGCAATGAGCAGTTCTTC. Translating gives CASSTFRLAGGGNEQFF.

The chain joins TRBV19 to TRBJ1-3; no clear D. The CDR3 has 13 amino acids. Germline values: CDR1 LNHDA, CDR2 SQIVND (reference sequence). V lost 1 base and J lost 8, with 9 bases in between. The CDR3 DNA reads TGTGCCAGTAGTATAGGGTTCGGAGACACCATATATTTT. The encoded protein is CASSIGFGDTIYF.

The rearrangement links TRBV30 to TRBJ2-7; unclear D gene. The CDR3 runs to 12 residues. In germline, CDR1 is GTSNPN, CDR2 SVGIG (reference sequence). The V and J ends lost 1 base and 6 bases respectively, with 10 bases between them. The CDR3 DNA is TGTGCCTGGAGTGCAACGAGTTCCGAGCAGTACTTC. Protein: CAWSATSSEQYF.

V gene TRBV9 combines with J gene TRBJ1-3, with a tentative D call TRBD1 (6 bases). CDR1 is SGDLS and CDR2 is YYNGEE in the germline V gene. The CDR3 runs 15 residues. Trimming took 4 bases from V and 1 from J, leaving 12 bases between them. CDR3 sequence (DNA): TGTGCCAGCAGCCCATTCGGACAGTCTGGAAACACCATATATTTT. Protein sequence: CASSPFGQSGNTIYF.

The chain uses TRBV10-3 and TRBJ2-5; possibly TRBD2 for D (5 bases). V was shortened by 3 bases and J by 8 bases, with 19 bases between the two germline ends. Germline assignment: CDR1 ENHRY and CDR2 SYGVKD. The CDR3 runs 15 residues. The CDR3 is CAISDPRGPAETQYF. The CDR3 DNA sequence: TGTGCCATCAGTGATCCACGCGGGCCCGCGGAAACCCAGTACTTC.